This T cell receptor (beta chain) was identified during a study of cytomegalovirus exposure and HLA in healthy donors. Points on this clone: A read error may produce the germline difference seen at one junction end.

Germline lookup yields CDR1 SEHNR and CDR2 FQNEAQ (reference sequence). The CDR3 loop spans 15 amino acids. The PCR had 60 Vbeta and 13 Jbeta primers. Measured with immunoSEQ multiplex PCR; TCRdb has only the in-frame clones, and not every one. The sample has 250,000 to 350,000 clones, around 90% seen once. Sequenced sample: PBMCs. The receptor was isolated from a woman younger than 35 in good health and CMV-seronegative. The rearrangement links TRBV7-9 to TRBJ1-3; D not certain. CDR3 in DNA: TGTTCCAGCAGCTTAGAGAGGGCCTCTGGAAACACCATATATTTT. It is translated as CSSSLERASGNTIYF.